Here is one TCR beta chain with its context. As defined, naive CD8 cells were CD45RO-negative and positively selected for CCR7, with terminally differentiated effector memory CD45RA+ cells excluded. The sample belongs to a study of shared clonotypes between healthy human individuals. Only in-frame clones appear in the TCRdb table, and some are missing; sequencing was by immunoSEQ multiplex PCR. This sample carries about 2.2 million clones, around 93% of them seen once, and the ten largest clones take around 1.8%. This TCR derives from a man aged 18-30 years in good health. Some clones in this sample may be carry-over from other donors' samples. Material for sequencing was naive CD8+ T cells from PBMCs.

CDR3 bases: TGTGCCAGCACCCAGGGGAGAAGTACTACACGCACAGATACGCAGTATTTT. The encoded protein is CASTQGRSTTRTDTQYF. V gene TRBV28 combines with J gene TRBJ2-3; D is possibly TRBD1 (6 bases). This CDR3 contains 17 residues. CDR1 and CDR2 from the germline V gene are MDHEN and SYDVKM. Between the trimmed V and J ends, which lost 7 bases and 1 base, there was a span of 21 bases.